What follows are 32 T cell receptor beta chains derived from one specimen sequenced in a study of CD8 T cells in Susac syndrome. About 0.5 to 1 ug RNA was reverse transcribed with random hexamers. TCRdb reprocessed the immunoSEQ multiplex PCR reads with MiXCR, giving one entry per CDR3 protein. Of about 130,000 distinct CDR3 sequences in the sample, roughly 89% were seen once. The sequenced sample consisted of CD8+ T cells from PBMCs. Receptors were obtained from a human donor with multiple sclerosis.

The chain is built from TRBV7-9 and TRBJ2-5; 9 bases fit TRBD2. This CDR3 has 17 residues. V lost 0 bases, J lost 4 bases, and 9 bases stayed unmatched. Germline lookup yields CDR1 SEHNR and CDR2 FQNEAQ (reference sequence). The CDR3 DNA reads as TGTGCCAGCAGCTTAGCGTACGGCGGGAGGGCCCGAGAGACCCAGTACTTC. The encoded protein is CASSLAYGGRARETQYF.

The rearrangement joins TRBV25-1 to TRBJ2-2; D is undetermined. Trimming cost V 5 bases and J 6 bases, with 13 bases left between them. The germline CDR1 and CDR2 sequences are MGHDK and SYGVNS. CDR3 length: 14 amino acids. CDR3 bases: TGTGCCAGCAGTACCCACTACGGTGCCGGGGAGCTGTTTTTT. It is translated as CASSTHYGAGELFF.

CDR3 sequence: CSAPTVLAGGETQYF. The CDR3 DNA reads as TGCAGTGCTCCGACCGTGCTAGCGGGAGGGGAGACCCAGTACTTC. The J gene is TRBJ2-5, the V gene TRBV20-1, with 12 nucleotides matching TRBD2. The germline CDR1 and CDR2 sequences are DFQATT and SNEGSKA (reference sequence). V shed 5 bases, J shed 5 bases, and the junction held 9 bases outside the gene matches. CDR3 length: 15 amino acids.

CDR3 in DNA: TGCGCCAGCGGGACAGGGTACACCGGGGAGCTGTTTTTT. It yields the protein CASGTGYTGELFF. The chain combines TRBV5-1 with TRBJ2-2, with 9 positions matching TRBD1. The CDR3 is 13 residues long. CDR1 is SGHRS, CDR2 YFSETQ, per germline. The trim removed 7 bases at V and 3 bases at J, leaving 1 base unmatched.

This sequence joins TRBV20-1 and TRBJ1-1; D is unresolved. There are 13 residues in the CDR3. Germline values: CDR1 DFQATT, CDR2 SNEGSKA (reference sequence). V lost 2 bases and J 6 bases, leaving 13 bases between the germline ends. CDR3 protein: CSARSLTAPEAFF. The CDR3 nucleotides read TGCAGTGCTAGATCCTTGACCGCTCCTGAAGCTTTCTTT.

The CDR3: CASSLWSGNLHEQYF. CDR3 bases: TGTGCCAGCAGTTTATGGTCAGGGAACCTTCACGAGCAGTACTTC. This rearrangement joins TRBV28 to TRBJ2-7; maybe TRBD1 (5 bases). The germline V gene encodes CDR1 MDHEN and CDR2 SYDVKM. This CDR3 has 15 residues. V was cut by 0 bases and J by 5 bases, with 14 bases left in between.

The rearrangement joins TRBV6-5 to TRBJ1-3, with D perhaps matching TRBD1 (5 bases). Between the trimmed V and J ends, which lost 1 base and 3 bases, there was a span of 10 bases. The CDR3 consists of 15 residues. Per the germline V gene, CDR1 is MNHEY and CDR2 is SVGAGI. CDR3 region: CASSYFQGDGNTIYF. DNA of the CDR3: TGTGCCAGCAGTTACTTCCAGGGTGATGGAAACACCATATATTTT.

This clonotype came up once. The CDR3 sequence: CASSSRQSGNLAKNIQYF. CDR3 coding DNA: TGTGCCAGCAGTTCCCGACAATCGGGGAATTTAGCCAAAAACATTCAGTACTTC. The V and J genes are TRBV27 and TRBJ2-4; D might be TRBD2 (5 bases). CDR1 and CDR2 (germline): MNHEY, SMNVEV (reference sequence). The CDR3 totals 18 residues. Trimming took off 4 bases at V and 0 bases at J, with 19 bases between the two ends.

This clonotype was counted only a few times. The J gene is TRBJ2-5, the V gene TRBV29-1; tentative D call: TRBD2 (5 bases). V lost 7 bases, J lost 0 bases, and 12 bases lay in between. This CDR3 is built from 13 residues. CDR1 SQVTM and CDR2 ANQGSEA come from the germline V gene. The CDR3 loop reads CSAPADYQETQYF. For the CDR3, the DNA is TGCAGCGCGCCAGCGGATTACCAAGAGACCCAGTACTTC.

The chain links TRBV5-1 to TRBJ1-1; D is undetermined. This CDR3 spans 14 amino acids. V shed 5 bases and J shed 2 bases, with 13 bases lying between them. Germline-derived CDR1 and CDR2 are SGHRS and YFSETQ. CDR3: CASSSPSGNTEAFF. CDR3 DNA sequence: TGCGCCAGCAGTAGTCCCTCAGGAAACACTGAAGCTTTCTTT.

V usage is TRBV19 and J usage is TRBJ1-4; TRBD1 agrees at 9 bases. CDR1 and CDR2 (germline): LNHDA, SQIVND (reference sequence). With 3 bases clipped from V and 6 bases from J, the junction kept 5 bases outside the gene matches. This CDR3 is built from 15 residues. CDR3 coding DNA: TGTGCCAGTAGTATCGGGACAGGGTTGGATGAAAAACTGTTTTTT. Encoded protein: CASSIGTGLDEKLFF.

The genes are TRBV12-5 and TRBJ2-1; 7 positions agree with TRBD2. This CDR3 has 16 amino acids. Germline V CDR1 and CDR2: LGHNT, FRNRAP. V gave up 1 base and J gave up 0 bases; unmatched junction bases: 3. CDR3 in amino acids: CASGLDSSGSYNEQFF. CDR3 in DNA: TGTGCTAGTGGTTTGGACTCTAGCGGCTCCTACAATGAGCAGTTCTTC.

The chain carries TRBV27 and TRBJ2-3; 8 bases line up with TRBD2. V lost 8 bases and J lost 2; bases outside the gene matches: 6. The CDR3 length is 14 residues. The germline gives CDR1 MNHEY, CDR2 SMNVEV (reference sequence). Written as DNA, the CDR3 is TGTGCCAGCGGATATAGCGGGGACACAGATACGCAGTATTTT. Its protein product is CASGYSGDTDTQYF.

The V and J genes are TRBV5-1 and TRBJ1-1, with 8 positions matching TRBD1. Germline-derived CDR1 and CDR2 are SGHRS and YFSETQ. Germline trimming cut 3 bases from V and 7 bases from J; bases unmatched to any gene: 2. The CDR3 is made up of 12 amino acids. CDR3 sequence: CASSSTGVEAFF. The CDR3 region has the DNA TGCGCCAGCAGCTCGACAGGGGTTGAAGCTTTCTTT.

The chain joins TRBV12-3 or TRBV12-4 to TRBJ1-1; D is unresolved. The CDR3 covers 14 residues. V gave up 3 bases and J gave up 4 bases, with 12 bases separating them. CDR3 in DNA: TGTGCCAGCAGTTTGGTTCTGGGAGGCACTGAAGCTTTCTTT. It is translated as CASSLVLGGTEAFF.

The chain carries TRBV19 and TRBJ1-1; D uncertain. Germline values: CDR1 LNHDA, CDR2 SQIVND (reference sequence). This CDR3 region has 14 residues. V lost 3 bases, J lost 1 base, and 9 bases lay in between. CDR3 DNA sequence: TGTGCCAGTAGTATTTGGAGGGCGAACACTGAAGCTTTCTTT. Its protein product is CASSIWRANTEAFF.

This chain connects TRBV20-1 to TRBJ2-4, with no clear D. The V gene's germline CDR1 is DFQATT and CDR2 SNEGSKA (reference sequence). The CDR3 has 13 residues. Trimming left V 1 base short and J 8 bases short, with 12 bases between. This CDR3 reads CSARVDPRDIQYF. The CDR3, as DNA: TGCAGTGCTAGAGTCGACCCGCGCGACATTCAGTACTTC.

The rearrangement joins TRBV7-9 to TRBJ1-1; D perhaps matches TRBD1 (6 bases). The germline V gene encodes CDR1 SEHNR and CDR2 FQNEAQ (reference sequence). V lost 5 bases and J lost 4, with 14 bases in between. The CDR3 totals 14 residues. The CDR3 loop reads CASSPREGGTEAFF. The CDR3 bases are TGTGCCAGCAGCCCAAGGGAAGGGGGCACTGAAGCTTTCTTT.

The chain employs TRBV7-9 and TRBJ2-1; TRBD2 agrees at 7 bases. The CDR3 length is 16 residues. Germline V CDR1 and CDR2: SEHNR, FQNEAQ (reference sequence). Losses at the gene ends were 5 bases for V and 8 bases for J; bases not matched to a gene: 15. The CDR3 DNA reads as TGTGCCAGCAGCAAAGACCCAGCGGGACTATTACATGAGCAGTTCTTC. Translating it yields CASSKDPAGLLHEQFF.

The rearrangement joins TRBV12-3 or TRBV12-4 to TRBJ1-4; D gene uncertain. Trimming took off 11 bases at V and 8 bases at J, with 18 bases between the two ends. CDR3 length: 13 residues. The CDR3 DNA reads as TGTGCCGGGAGGTCCGCGGAGGGAGAAAAACTGTTTTTT. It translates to CAGRSAEGEKLFF.

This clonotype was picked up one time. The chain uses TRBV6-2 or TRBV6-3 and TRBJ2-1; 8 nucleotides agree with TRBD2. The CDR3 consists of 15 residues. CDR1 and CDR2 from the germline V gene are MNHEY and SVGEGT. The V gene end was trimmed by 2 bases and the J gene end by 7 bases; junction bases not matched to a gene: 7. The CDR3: CASSYQSGSGNEQFF. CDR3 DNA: TGTGCCAGCAGTTACCAAAGCGGGAGCGGGAATGAGCAGTTCTTC.

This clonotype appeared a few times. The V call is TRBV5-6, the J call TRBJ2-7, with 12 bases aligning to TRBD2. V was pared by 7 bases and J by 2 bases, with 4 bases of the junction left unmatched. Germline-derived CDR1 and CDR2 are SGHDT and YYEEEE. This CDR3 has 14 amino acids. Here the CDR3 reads CASRLAGEAYEQYF. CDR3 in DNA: TGTGCCAGCCGACTAGCGGGAGAGGCCTACGAGCAGTACTTC.

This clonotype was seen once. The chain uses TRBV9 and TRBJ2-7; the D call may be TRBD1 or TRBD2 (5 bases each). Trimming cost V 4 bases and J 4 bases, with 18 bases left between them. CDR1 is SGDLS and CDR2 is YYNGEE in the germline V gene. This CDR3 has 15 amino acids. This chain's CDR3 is CASSPTSGSGYEQYF. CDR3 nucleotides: TGTGCCAGCAGCCCGACCTCAGGGTCGGGGTACGAGCAGTACTTC.

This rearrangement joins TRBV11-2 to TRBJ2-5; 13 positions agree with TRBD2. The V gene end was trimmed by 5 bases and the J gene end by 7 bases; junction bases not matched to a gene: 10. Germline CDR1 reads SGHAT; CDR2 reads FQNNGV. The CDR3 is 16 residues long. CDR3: CASSPTSGRAEGTQYF. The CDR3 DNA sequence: TGTGCCAGCAGCCCTACTAGCGGGAGGGCGGAGGGGACCCAGTACTTC.

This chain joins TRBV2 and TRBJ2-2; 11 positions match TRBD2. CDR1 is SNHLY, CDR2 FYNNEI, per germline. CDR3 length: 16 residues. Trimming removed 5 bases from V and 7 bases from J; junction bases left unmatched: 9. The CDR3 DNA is TGTGCCAGCAGTCTAGTAGCGGGAGGGCCCGGCGGGGAGCTGTTTTTT. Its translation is CASSLVAGGPGGELFF.

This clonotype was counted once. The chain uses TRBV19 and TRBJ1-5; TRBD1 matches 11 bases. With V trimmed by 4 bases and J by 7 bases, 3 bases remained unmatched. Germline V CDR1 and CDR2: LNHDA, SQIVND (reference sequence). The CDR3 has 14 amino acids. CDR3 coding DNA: TGTGCCAGTAGTACCGGACAGGGGGCCCAGCCCCAGCATTTT. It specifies CASSTGQGAQPQHF.

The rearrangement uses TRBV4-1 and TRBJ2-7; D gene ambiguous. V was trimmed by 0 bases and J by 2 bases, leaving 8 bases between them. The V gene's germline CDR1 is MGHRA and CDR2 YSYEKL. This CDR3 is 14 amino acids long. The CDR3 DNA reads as TGCGCCAGCAGCCAAGAAGGGAAAGCCTACGAGCAGTACTTC. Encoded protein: CASSQEGKAYEQYF.

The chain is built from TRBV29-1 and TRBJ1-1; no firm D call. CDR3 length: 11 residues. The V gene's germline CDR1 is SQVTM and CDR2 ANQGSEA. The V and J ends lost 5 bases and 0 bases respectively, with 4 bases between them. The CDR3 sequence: CSVRMNTEAFF. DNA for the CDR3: TGCAGCGTTAGAATGAACACTGAAGCTTTCTTT.

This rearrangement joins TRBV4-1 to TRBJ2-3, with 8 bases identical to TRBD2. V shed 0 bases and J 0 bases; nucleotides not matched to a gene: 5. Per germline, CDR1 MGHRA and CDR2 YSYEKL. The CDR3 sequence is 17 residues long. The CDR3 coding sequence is TGCGCCAGCAGCCAAGAAAGGTCTAGCGGGAGCACAGATACGCAGTATTTT. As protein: CASSQERSSGSTDTQYF.

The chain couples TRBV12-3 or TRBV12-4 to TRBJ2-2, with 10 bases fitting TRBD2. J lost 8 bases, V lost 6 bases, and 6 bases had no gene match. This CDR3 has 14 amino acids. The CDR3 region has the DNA TGTGCCAGCAGAGGGCTAGCGGGAGTTGGGGAGCTGTTTTTT. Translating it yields CASRGLAGVGELFF.

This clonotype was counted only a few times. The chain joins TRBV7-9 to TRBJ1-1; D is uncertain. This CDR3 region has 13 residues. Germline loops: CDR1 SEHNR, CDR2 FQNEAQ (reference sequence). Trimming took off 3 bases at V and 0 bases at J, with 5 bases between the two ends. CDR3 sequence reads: CASSFDLNTEAFF. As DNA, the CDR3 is TGTGCCAGCAGCTTCGACCTGAACACTGAAGCTTTCTTT.

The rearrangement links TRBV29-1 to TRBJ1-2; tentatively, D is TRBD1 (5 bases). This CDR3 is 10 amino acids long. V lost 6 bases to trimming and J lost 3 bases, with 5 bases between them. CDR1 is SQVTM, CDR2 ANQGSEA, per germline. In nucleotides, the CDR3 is TGCAGCGTGACAGACTATGGCTACACCTTC. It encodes CSVTDYGYTF.